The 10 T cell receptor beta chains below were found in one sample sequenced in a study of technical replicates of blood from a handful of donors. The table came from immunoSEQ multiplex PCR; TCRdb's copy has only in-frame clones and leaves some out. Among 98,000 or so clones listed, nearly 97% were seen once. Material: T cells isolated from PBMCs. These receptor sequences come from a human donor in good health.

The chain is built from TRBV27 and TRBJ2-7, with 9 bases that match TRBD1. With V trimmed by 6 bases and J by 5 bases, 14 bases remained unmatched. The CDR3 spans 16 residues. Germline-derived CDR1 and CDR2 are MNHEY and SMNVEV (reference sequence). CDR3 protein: CASRLYPGQGPHEQYF. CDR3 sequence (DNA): TGTGCCAGCAGACTTTACCCGGGACAGGGCCCCCACGAGCAGTACTTC.

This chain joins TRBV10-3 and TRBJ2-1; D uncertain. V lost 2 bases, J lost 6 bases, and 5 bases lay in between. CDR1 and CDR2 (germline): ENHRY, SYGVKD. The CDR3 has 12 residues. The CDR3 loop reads CAISERANEQFF. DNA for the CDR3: TGTGCCATCAGTGAGCGCGCCAATGAGCAGTTCTTC.

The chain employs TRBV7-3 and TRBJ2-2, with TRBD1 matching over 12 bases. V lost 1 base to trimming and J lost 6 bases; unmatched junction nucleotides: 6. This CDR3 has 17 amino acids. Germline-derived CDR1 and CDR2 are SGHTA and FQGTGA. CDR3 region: CASSLIGTGGPAGELFF. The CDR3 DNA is TGTGCCAGCAGCTTAATTGGGACAGGGGGCCCGGCCGGGGAGCTGTTTTTT. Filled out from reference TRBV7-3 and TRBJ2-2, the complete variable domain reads GAGVSQTPSNKVTEKGKYVELRCDPISGHTALYWYRQSLGQGPEFLIYFQGTGAADDSGLPNDRFFAVRPEGSVSTLKIQRTERGDSAVYLCASSLIGTGGPAGELFFGEGSRLTVL.

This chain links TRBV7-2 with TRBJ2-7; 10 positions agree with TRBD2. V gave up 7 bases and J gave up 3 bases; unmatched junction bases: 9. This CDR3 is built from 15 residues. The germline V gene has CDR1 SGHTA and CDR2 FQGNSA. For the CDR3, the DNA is TGTGCCAGCAAACGGCTAGCGGGAGTTTACTACGAGCAGTACTTC. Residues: CASKRLAGVYYEQYF.

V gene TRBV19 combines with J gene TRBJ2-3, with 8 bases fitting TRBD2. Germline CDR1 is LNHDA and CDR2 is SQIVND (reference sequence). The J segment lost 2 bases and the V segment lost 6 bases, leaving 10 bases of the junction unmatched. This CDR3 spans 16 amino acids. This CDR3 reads CASRGGRLAFTDTQYF. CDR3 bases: TGTGCCAGTAGAGGAGGTAGACTAGCGTTCACAGATACGCAGTATTTT.

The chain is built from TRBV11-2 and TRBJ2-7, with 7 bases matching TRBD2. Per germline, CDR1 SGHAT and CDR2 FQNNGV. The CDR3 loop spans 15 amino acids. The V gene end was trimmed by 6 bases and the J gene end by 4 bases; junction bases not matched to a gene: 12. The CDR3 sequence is CASSSLLLAAYEQYF. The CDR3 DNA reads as TGTGCCAGCAGTTCTCTTCTGCTAGCGGCGTACGAGCAGTACTTC.

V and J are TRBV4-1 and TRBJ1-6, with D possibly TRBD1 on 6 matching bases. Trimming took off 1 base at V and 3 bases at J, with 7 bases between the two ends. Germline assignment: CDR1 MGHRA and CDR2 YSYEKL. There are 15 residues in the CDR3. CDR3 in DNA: TGCGCCAGCAGCCAAGGACAGGTCTATAATTCACCCCTCCACTTT. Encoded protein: CASSQGQVYNSPLHF.

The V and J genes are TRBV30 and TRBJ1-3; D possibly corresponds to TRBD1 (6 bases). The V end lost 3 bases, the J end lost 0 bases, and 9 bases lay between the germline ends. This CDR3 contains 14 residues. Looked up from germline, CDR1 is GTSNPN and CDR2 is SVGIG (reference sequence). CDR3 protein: CAWRSRGSGNTIYF. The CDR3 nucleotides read TGTGCCTGGAGAAGCAGGGGCTCTGGAAACACCATATATTTT.

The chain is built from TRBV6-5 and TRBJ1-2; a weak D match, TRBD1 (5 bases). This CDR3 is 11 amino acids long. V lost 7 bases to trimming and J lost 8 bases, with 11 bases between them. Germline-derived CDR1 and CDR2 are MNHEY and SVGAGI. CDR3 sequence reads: CASTRALGYTF. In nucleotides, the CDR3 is TGTGCCAGCACCAGGGCCCTAGGCTACACCTTC.

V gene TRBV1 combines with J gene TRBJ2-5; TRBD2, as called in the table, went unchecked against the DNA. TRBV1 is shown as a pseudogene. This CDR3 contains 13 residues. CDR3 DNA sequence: TGCACCAGCAGCGGGGGGGCGCAAGAGACCCAGTACTTC. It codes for CTSSGGAQETQYF.